This paragraph reports one TCR beta chain. Its cognate antigen is unknown. The sample comes from a study of T cell responses to AZD1222 COVID-19 vaccine. Study-wide points: Mapped onto spike, vaccine-associated CD4 TCRs spanned it and were dominant at 160-218 and 743-854.

The ends were cut back, 4 bases at V and 8 bases at J, with 14 bases in the middle. This CDR3 has 14 amino acids. Germline V CDR1 and CDR2: SGHVS, FNYEAQ. Some clones are missing from TCRdb's copy, which holds only in-frame ones; the method was immunoSEQ multiplex PCR. The data show under 200,000 clones, with 90% seen just once and less than 1.6% held by the top ten. The sample here was peripheral blood, taken on day 0 of AZD1222 vaccination. The source is an adult in good health. The rearrangement uses TRBV7-6 and TRBJ1-4; perhaps TRBD1 as D (5 bases). The CDR3 region is CASSSPGTGEKLFF. The CDR3 DNA reads as TGTGCCAGCAGCTCCCCTGGGACGGGCGAAAAACTGTTTTTT.